Included here is one T cell receptor (beta chain) sequence, with context. Antigen specificity is unknown. The sample originates from a study of graft-versus-host responses after intestinal transplantation. Overall study: Anti-thymocyte globulin induction preceded around 3 years of tacrolimus and steroid maintenance in all recipients.

V was clipped by 0 bases and J by 1 base, with 13 bases between them. The CDR3 is 16 amino acids. CDR1 is SGDLS, CDR2 YYNGEE, per germline. Clones were read by immunoSEQ multiplex PCR, and TCRdb kept only the in-frame ones, dropping some. Of nearly 110,000 clones detected, roughly 89% appear once; the ten largest clones hold 0.6% to 0.8%. This rearrangement joins TRBV9 to TRBJ2-5; no firm D call. The receptor's source is a human donor who was the organ donor for an intestinal transplant. The source was unstimulated CD4+ T cells sorted from spleen or lymph node cells, collected before transplant. CDR3 DNA: TGTGCCAGCAGCGTAGGCGGTAGCTCCAGCCAAGAGACCCAGTACTTC. Translated: CASSVGGSSSQETQYF.